This entry concerns a single TCR beta chain. Mouse gene names and germline throughout. The data derive from a study of tissue T cells after allogeneic stem cell transplantation. This table comes from immunoSEQ multiplex PCR, and its TCRdb copy is limited to in-frame clones, with some not included. Among 2,200 or so clones listed, 55% were seen once. Indicated time point: mouse harvest day 7 after allogeneic transplant. Each mouse received 10^7 T-cell-depleted marrow cells plus 10^6 splenic CD5+ T cells by tail vein. Material: liver tissue. The sequence derives from a female BALB/c mouse given C57BL/6 T cells with graft-versus-host disease after an allogeneic hematopoietic cell transplant.

CDR3 DNA, as far as it was read: TGTGCCAGCAAGCGGCGGGACATTGCAAACTCCGACTACACC. It encodes CASKRRDIANSDYT. The entire CDR3 is CASKRRDIANSDYTF. The J gene is TRBJ1-2, the V gene TRBV26; possible D gene TRBD1, 6 bases. The CDR3 is cut off 1 residue early in the read; its end comes from the germline J gene. This CDR3 is built from 15 residues. Deletions cut 7 bases from V and 0 bases from J, with 15 bases between. CDR1 and CDR2 from the germline V gene are KGHPV and FQNQEV (reference sequence).